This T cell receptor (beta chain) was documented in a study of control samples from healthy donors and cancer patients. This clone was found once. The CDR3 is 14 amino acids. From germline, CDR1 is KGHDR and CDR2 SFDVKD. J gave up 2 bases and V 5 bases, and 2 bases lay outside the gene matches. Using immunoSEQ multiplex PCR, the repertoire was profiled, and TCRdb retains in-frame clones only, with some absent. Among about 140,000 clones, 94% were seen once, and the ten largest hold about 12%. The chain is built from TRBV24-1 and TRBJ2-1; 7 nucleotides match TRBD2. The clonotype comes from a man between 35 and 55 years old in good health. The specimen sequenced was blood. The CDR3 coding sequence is TGTGCCACCAGTGCTAGCGGACCCTACAATGAGCAGTTCTTC. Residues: CATSASGPYNEQFF.